The 3 T cell receptor beta chains below were found in one sample sequenced in a study of T cell responses to AZD1222 COVID-19 vaccine. This table comes from immunoSEQ multiplex PCR, and its TCRdb copy is limited to in-frame clones, with some not included. This sample has about 88,000 clones, with 90% to 95% found just once. Material: peripheral blood, obtained on day 0 of AZD1222 vaccination. The receptors derive from an adult in good health.

This chain uses TRBV28 with TRBJ2-3; TRBD2 matches at 11 bases. The V gene end was trimmed by 2 bases and the J gene end by 5 bases; junction bases not matched to a gene: 6. Germline V gene lookup returns CDR1 MDHEN and CDR2 SYDVKM. This CDR3 has 16 amino acids. CDR3 amino acids: CASSLASGRSIDTQYF. CDR3 DNA: TGTGCCAGCAGTTTAGCTAGCGGGAGGTCTATAGATACGCAGTATTTT.

This clone has just one count. V and J are TRBV5-1 and TRBJ2-1; D call uncertain. The CDR3 covers 14 residues. Germline-derived CDR1 and CDR2 are SGHRS and YFSETQ. V lost 3 bases and J 9 bases, leaving 16 bases between the germline ends. CDR3: CASSSPGHGGEQFF. In nucleotides, the CDR3 is TGCGCCAGCAGCTCGCCGGGCCACGGCGGTGAGCAGTTCTTC. The variable domain in full, with the rest retrieved from reference TRBV5-1 and TRBJ2-1, is KAGVTQTPRYLIKTRGQQVTLSCSPISGHRSVSWYQQTPGQGLQFLFEYFSETQRNKGNFPGRFSGRQFSNSRSEMNVSTLELGDSALYLCASSSPGHGGEQFFGPGTRLTVL.

The gene calls are TRBV28 and TRBJ1-2; 7 bases map to TRBD1. CDR1 MDHEN and CDR2 SYDVKM come from the germline V gene. J was trimmed by 6 bases and V by 6 bases; bases with no gene match: 13. This CDR3 region has 15 residues. In DNA, the CDR3 is TGTGCCAGCAGAGAGGCGGGACAGCAGAGCCATGGCTACACCTTC. This sequence encodes CASREAGQQSHGYTF.